This T cell receptor (beta chain) stems from a study of shared clonotypes between healthy human individuals. Study results and caveats: Shared across several donors were 4% to 5% of the naive CD4 clonotypes.

CDR1 and CDR2 (germline): MDHEN, SYDVKM. The length of the CDR3 is 15 residues. With 5 bases removed from V and 2 bases from J, the gap between germline ends came to 13 bases. CD8 cells classed as naive were CD45RO-negative and positively selected for CCR7, excluding terminally differentiated effector memory CD45RA+ cells. Assay: immunoSEQ multiplex PCR; the TCRdb copy retains only in-frame clones and omits some. The sample consists of roughly 1,800,000 clones, roughly 95% of them appearing once. Regarding this clone: The target antigen is unknown.

This sequence was found in a man aged 18 to 35 in good health. The J gene is TRBJ1-5, the V gene TRBV28, with D uncertain. Material for sequencing was naive CD8+ T cells sorted from blood. The CDR3 sequence: CASSPLKAGNQPQHF. The DNA of the CDR3 is TGTGCCAGCAGTCCCCTAAAAGCCGGCAATCAGCCCCAGCATTTT.